Listed here is a single TCR beta chain. Clones were sequenced by immunoSEQ multiplex PCR, and TCRdb holds only the in-frame ones, with some missing. This table has about 150,000 clones, 75% to 95% appearing once. This sample was taken from a study of T cell responses to AZD1222 COVID-19 vaccine. Germline V gene sequence: CDR1 SQVTM, CDR2 ANQGSEA. This CDR3 region has 13 residues. The ends were cut back, 6 bases at V and 2 bases at J, with 12 bases in the middle. This chain joins TRBV29-1 and TRBJ2-3; D is unresolved. The receptor comes from an adult who received the AZD1222 COVID-19 vaccine. The source material was peripheral blood, sampled 28 days after the second AZD1222 dose. The CDR3 nucleotides read TGCAGCGTCAGGCGTGGGCCCACAGATACGCAGTATTTT. This codes for CSVRRGPTDTQYF.